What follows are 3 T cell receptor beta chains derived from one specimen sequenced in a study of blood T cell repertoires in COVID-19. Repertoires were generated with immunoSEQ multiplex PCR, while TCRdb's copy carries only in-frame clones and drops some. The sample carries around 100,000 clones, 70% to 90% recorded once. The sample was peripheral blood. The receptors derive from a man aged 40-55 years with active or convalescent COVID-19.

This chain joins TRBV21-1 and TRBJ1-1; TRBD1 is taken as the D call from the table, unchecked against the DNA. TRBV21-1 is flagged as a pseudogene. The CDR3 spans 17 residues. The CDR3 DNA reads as TGTGCCAGCAGCAAAGCGGGCAGGGATATAAGAAACACTGAAGCTTTCTTT. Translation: CASSKAGRDIRNTEAFF.

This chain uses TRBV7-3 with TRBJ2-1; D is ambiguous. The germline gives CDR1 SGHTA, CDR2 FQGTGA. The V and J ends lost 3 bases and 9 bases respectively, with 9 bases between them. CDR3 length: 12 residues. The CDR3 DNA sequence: TGTGCCAGCAGCTTGAATTCGGTTGAGCAGTTCTTC. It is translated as CASSLNSVEQFF.

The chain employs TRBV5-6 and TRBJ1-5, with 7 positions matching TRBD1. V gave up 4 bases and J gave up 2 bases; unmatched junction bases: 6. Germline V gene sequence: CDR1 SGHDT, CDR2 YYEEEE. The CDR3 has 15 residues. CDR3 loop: CASSRGGFGNQPQHF. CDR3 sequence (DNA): TGTGCCAGCAGCAGAGGGGGCTTTGGCAATCAGCCCCAGCATTTT.